This T cell receptor beta chain was observed in a study of blood T cell repertoires in COVID-19. TCRdb keeps only in-frame clones here, not all; method: immunoSEQ multiplex PCR. The sample carries roughly 420,000 clones, approximately 87% recorded once. The receptor was isolated from a young woman with acute COVID-19. The sample was PBMCs or T cells enriched from blood (not recorded which).

CDR3 DNA: TGTGCCAGTAGTAACCTAGCGGGGGGCTACGAGCAGTACTTC. Translation gives CASSNLAGGYEQYF. This chain uses TRBV19 with TRBJ2-7; 11 nucleotides align to TRBD2. Germline loops: CDR1 LNHDA, CDR2 SQIVND (reference sequence). The CDR3 spans 14 residues. The V and J ends lost 4 bases and 3 bases, in that order; junction bases with no gene match: 2.